Listed here are 8 T cell receptor beta chains from one sample, sequenced in a study of identical twins. TCRdb re-derived calls from the 5' RACE reads in MiXCR, one entry per CDR3 protein. The table has about 690,000 distinct CDR3 sequences, around 20% seen once. These data are also associated with another study on T cells expressing NK-cell markers.

Sequenced sample: PBMCs. All receptors come from a woman between 18 and 30 years old in good health.

This rearrangement joins TRBV18 to TRBJ2-7; no clear D. Trimming removed 0 bases at V and 6 bases at J, with 9 bases between. Germline loops: CDR1 KGHSH, CDR2 LQKENI. This CDR3 contains 13 residues. This CDR3 is CASSPPASLEQYF. DNA for the CDR3: TGTGCCAGCTCACCACCAGCATCTCTCGAGCAGTACTTC.

The chain is built from TRBV27 and TRBJ2-2; D is unclear. Germline V gives CDR1 MNHEY, CDR2 SMNVEV (reference sequence). V was pared by 8 bases and J by 5 bases, with 9 bases between. CDR3 length: 12 residues. Here the CDR3 DNA reads TGTGCCAGCGCCCTGGGTACCGGGGAGCTGTTTTTT. Translating it yields CASALGTGELFF.

For this clonotype: A junction end diverges from the germline sequence, so it may reflect a read error. The rearrangement links TRBV5-1 to TRBJ2-7, with TRBD2 identical over 14 bases. This CDR3 comprises 14 residues. The germline CDR1 and CDR2 sequences are SGHRS and YFSETQ. As DNA, the CDR3 is TGCACCAGCAGCGCGGGACTAGCGGGAGCCGGGCAGTACTTC. Translated: CTSSAGLAGAGQYF.

This rearrangement joins TRBV12-3 or TRBV12-4 to TRBJ1-1; TRBD1 aligns across 9 bases. With 0 bases clipped from V and 6 bases from J, the junction kept 5 bases outside the gene matches. The CDR3 runs to 15 residues. CDR3 nucleotide sequence: TGTGCCAGCAGTTTAGCCGCAGGACAGGGGTCTGAAGCTTTCTTT. Translating it yields CASSLAAGQGSEAFF.

The rearrangement joins TRBV7-2 to TRBJ2-5; 10 bases align to TRBD2. This CDR3 has 15 amino acids. Germline V lookup: CDR1 SGHTA, CDR2 FQGNSA. After removal of 1 base from V and 7 bases from J, the junction contained 6 bases not matched to a gene. CDR3 DNA: TGTGCCAGCAGCTTAGAGAGCGGGAGGGGGGGGACCCAGTACTTC. Its protein is CASSLESGRGGTQYF.

The J gene is TRBJ1-1, the V gene TRBV14; TRBD1 agrees at 8 bases. From germline, CDR1 is SGHDN and CDR2 FVKESK. After removal of 4 bases from V and 5 bases from J, the junction contained 12 bases not matched to a gene. The CDR3 is 16 residues long. CDR3 nucleotide sequence: TGTGCCAGCAGCCTGGACCCCGGGACAGGAGGGACTGAAGCTTTCTTT. Amino acid sequence: CASSLDPGTGGTEAFF. Full variable domain (rest looked up from reference TRBV14 and TRBJ1-1): EAGVTQFPSHSVIEKGQTVTLRCDPISGHDNLYWYRRVMGKEIKFLLHFVKESKQDESGMPNNRFLAERTGGTYSTLKVQPAELEDSGVYFCASSLDPGTGGTEAFFGQGTRLTVV.

The chain has TRBV3-1 and TRBJ2-3; D is perhaps TRBD1 (5 bases). The germline CDR1 and CDR2 sequences are LGHDT and YNNKEL (reference sequence). Between the trimmed V and J ends, which lost 4 bases and 0 bases, there was a span of 11 bases. This CDR3 is 15 amino acids long. The CDR3 sequence: CASSLRQTSTDTQYF. The CDR3 nucleotides read TGTGCCAGCAGCCTACGACAGACTAGCACAGATACGCAGTATTTT.

The chain has TRBV20-1 and TRBJ1-1; D is possibly TRBD1 (6 bases). V shed 3 bases and J shed 8 bases, with 16 bases lying between them. The CDR3 length is 13 residues. Germline values: CDR1 DFQATT, CDR2 SNEGSKA (reference sequence). CDR3 region: CSARLQGPLEAFF. The CDR3 DNA reads TGCAGTGCTAGGTTACAGGGTCCCCTAGAAGCTTTCTTT.